This T cell receptor (beta chain) was recorded in a study of cytomegalovirus exposure and HLA in healthy donors. Amplification used 60 Vbeta primers and 13 Jbeta primers. Only in-frame clones appear in the TCRdb table, and some are missing; sequencing was by immunoSEQ multiplex PCR. The sample has about 160,000 clones; nearly 80% are singletons. This clone was seen only a few times. This CDR3 is 14 amino acids long. V dropped 2 bases and J dropped 4; count of bases not matched to a gene: 4. Germline CDR1 reads SGHRS; CDR2 reads YFSETQ. The chain couples TRBV5-1 to TRBJ1-1; 8 bases align to TRBD1. Material for sequencing was PBMCs. This TCR derives from a woman between 45 and 60 years old in good health and CMV-seropositive. Here the CDR3 reads CASSLGQGGTEAFF. The CDR3 DNA follows: TGCGCCAGCAGCTTAGGACAGGGAGGCACTGAAGCTTTCTTT.